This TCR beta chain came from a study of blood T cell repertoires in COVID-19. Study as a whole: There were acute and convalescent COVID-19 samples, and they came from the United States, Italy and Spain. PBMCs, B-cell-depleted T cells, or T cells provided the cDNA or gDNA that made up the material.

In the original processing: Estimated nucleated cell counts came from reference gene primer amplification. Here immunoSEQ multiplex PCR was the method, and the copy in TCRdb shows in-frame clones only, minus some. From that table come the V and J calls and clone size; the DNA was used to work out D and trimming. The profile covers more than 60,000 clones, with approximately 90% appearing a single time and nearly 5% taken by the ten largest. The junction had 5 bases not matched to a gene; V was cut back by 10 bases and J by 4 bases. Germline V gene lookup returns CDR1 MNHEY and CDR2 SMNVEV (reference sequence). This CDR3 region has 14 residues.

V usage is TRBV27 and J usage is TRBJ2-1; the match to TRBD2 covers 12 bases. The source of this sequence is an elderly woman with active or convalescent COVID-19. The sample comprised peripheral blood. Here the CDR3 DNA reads TGTGCCACCGGACTAGCGGGATCTTACAATGAGCAGTTCTTC. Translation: CATGLAGSYNEQFF.